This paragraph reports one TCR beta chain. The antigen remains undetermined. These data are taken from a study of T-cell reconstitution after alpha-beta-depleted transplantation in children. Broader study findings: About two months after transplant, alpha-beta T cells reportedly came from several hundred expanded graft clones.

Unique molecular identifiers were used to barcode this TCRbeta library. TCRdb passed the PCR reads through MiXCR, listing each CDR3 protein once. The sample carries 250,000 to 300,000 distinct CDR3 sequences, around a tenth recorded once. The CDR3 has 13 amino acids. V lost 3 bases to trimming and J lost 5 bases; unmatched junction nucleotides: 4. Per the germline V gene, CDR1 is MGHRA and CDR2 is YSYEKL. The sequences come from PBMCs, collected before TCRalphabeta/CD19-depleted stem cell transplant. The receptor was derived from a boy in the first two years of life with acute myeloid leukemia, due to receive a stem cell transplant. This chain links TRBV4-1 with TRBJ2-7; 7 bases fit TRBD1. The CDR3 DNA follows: TGCGCCAGCAGCCACCGACAGGGCCACGAGCAGTACTTC. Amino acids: CASSHRQGHEQYF.